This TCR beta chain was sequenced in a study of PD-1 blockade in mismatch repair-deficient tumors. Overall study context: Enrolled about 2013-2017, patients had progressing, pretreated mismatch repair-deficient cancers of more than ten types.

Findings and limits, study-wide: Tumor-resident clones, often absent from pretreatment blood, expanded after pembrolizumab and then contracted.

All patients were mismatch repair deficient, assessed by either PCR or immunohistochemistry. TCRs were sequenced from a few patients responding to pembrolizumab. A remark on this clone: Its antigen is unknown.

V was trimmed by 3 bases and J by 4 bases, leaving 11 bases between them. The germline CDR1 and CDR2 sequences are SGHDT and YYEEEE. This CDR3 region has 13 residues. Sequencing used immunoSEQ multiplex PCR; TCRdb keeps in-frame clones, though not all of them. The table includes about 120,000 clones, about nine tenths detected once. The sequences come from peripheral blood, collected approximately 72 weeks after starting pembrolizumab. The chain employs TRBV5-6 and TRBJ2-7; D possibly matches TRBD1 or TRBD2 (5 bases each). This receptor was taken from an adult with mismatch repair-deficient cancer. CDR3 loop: CASSSGTDYEQYF. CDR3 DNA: TGTGCCAGCAGCTCCGGGACGGATTACGAGCAGTACTTC.